The 31 T cell receptor beta chains below were found in one sample sequenced in a study of memory CD4+ T cells and cytomegalovirus serostatus (dated by TCRdb to the late 2010s). A FACSAria II was used to sort memory CD4+ T cells, defined as single viable CD3+CD4+CD8-CD45RO+ cells. Library prep was done by the immunoSEQ multiplex PCR assay. TCRdb carries this immuneACCESS record with in-frame sequences only. Its versions omit some clonotypes, under half of them owing to an unresolved V gene in the studies checked, with the rest unexplained. Here the sample has 50,000 to 60,000 clones; over 75% occur a single time. Jointly, the top ten make up less than 0.6% of the sample. Sequenced sample: memory CD4+ T cells from blood. The receptors were sampled from an adult in good health and CMV-seronegative.

The J gene is TRBJ1-5, the V gene TRBV19, with unresolved D. CDR1 is LNHDA, CDR2 SQIVND, per germline (reference sequence). This CDR3 contains 12 residues. The V end was cut by 5 bases, the J end by 6 bases, with 8 bases between. The CDR3 DNA is TGTGCCAGTAGTTTGGGTGGTCAGCCCCAGCATTTT. Its protein is CASSLGGQPQHF. Full variable domain (remainder filled in from reference TRBV19 and TRBJ1-5): DGGITQSPKYLFRKEGQNVTLSCEQNLNHDAMYWYRQDPGQGLRLIYYSQIVNDFQKGDIAEGYSVSREKKESFPLTVTSAQKNPTAFYLCASSLGGQPQHFGDGTRLSIL.

This clone has a handful of counts. V usage is TRBV6-5 and J usage is TRBJ1-4; 7 positions match TRBD1. V lost 5 bases, J lost 7 bases, and 10 bases stayed unmatched. The CDR3 is 15 amino acids. CDR1 and CDR2 from the germline V gene are MNHEY and SVGAGI. The CDR3 loop reads CASSNQGEGGEKLFF. CDR3 nucleotide sequence: TGTGCCAGCAGTAACCAGGGGGAAGGCGGTGAAAAACTGTTTTTT.

This clone has just a few counts. The chain has TRBV5-1 and TRBJ2-7, with TRBD1 matching over 9 bases. Germline V CDR1 and CDR2: SGHRS, YFSETQ. The CDR3 runs to 13 residues. V lost 4 bases and J lost 9; bases outside the gene matches: 8. The CDR3: CASSPRTGETQYF. CDR3 in DNA: TGCGCCAGCAGCCCCAGGACAGGGGAGACGCAGTACTTC.

The V and J genes are TRBV11-1 and TRBJ2-3; D remains ambiguous. This CDR3 comprises 13 residues. The germline CDR1 and CDR2 sequences are SGHAT and FQDESV (reference sequence). V shed 1 base and J shed 1 base, with 3 bases lying between them. CDR3 sequence: CASSLDGTDTQYF. The CDR3, as DNA: TGTGCCAGCAGCTTAGACGGCACAGATACGCAGTATTTT.

The rearrangement links TRBV5-1 to TRBJ2-5; TRBD2 agrees at 10 bases. The CDR3 spans 17 residues. Per the germline V gene, CDR1 is SGHRS and CDR2 is YFSETQ. V was pared by 4 bases and J by 0 bases, with 9 bases of the junction left unmatched. The CDR3 DNA sequence: TGCGCCAGCAGCCCCACACCTAGCGGGGGAAACCAAGAGACCCAGTACTTC. It translates to CASSPTPSGGNQETQYF. The full variable domain, rest sourced from reference TRBV5-1 and TRBJ2-5, is KAGVTQTPRYLIKTRGQQVTLSCSPISGHRSVSWYQQTPGQGLQFLFEYFSETQRNKGNFPGRFSGRQFSNSRSEMNVSTLELGDSALYLCASSPTPSGGNQETQYFGPGTRLLVL.

The V gene is TRBV10-3, the J gene TRBJ2-2; D may be TRBD2 (5 bases). The CDR3 has 15 amino acids. Trimming pared 4 bases from V and 6 bases from J, leaving 15 bases between. Germline loops: CDR1 ENHRY, CDR2 SYGVKD. The CDR3 reads CAISVGDPKSGELFF. The CDR3 coding sequence is TGTGCCATCAGTGTCGGGGATCCGAAATCCGGGGAGCTGTTTTTT.

The chain combines TRBV7-9 with TRBJ1-1; 7 bases line up with TRBD1. The germline V gene encodes CDR1 SEHNR and CDR2 FQNEAQ (reference sequence). V trimming: 1 base; J trimming: 3 bases; junction bases outside the gene matches: 5. This CDR3 contains 15 residues. The CDR3 sequence: CASSLEKGADTEAFF. The CDR3 DNA reads as TGTGCCAGCAGCTTAGAAAAGGGGGCTGACACTGAAGCTTTCTTT.

The chain couples TRBV14 to TRBJ2-2, with TRBD2 matching over 9 bases. The CDR3 has 16 residues. CDR1 and CDR2 (germline): SGHDN, FVKESK. Trimming removed 1 base from V and 7 bases from J; junction bases left unmatched: 7. Here the CDR3 reads CASSQAAGGLGGELFF. The DNA for the CDR3 is TGTGCCAGCAGCCAAGCCGCGGGGGGGCTCGGCGGGGAGCTGTTTTTT.

The rearrangement links TRBV12-5 to TRBJ1-3; no clear D. Germline assignment: CDR1 LGHNT and CDR2 FRNRAP. The ends were cut back, 3 bases at V and 0 bases at J, with 9 bases in the middle. The CDR3 has 15 residues. CDR3 sequence (DNA): TGTGCTAGTGGTTTAGAACAACTCTCTGGAAACACCATATATTTT. Its protein is CASGLEQLSGNTIYF.

The chain combines TRBV7-9 with TRBJ1-2; TRBD1 might be the D (5 bases). V shed 3 bases and J shed 5 bases, with 16 bases lying between them. This CDR3 is built from 15 residues. The germline CDR1 and CDR2 sequences are SEHNR and FQNEAQ (reference sequence). The CDR3 sequence is CASSFGRAETYGYTF. As DNA, the CDR3 is TGTGCCAGCAGCTTTGGCAGGGCCGAGACATATGGCTACACCTTC.

The chain is built from TRBV19 and TRBJ1-1; D may be TRBD1 (5 bases). V was trimmed by 10 bases and J by 1 base, leaving 13 bases between them. The germline gives CDR1 LNHDA, CDR2 SQIVND (reference sequence). The CDR3 consists of 13 residues. The CDR3 DNA sequence: TGTGCCACAGAAAGGGGACCGAACACTGAAGCTTTCTTT. This translates into CATERGPNTEAFF.

The chain uses TRBV7-2 and TRBJ2-5; unclear D gene. The V end lost 1 base, the J end lost 3 bases, and 9 bases lay between the germline ends. The CDR3 is 14 residues long. Germline V gene sequence: CDR1 SGHTA, CDR2 FQGNSA. The CDR3 nucleotides read TGTGCCAGCAGCTTAGGTCTCTCAAAAGAGACCCAGTACTTC. It yields the protein CASSLGLSKETQYF.

V usage is TRBV2 and J usage is TRBJ2-7; D gene unclear. The length of the CDR3 is 14 residues. V was pared by 7 bases and J by 0 bases, with 13 bases between. Germline CDR1 SNHLY, CDR2 FYNNEI. CDR3 amino acids: CASMWSKGSYEQYF. For the CDR3, the DNA is TGTGCCAGCATGTGGTCAAAGGGCTCCTACGAGCAGTACTTC.

The chain carries TRBV18 and TRBJ2-3, with 11 positions matching TRBD2. The V gene's germline CDR1 is KGHSH and CDR2 LQKENI. The CDR3 length is 14 residues. V trimming: 3 bases; J trimming: 6 bases; junction bases outside the gene matches: 2. This CDR3 reads CASSPSGGADTQYF. CDR3 nucleotides: TGTGCCAGCTCACCTAGCGGGGGGGCGGATACGCAGTATTTT.

The rearrangement links TRBV9 to TRBJ1-2; 8 bases match TRBD1. This CDR3 is built from 16 residues. The germline gives CDR1 SGDLS, CDR2 YYNGEE. The J segment lost 0 bases and the V segment lost 3 bases, leaving 7 bases of the junction unmatched. The CDR3 nucleotides are TGTGCCAGCAGCGGTACCGGGACAGGATCTAACTATGGCTACACCTTC. Protein: CASSGTGTGSNYGYTF.

The J gene is TRBJ1-1, the V gene TRBV6-5; 9 bases agree with TRBD1. CDR3 length: 15 residues. V shed 5 bases and J 5 bases; nucleotides not matched to a gene: 9. Germline lookup yields CDR1 MNHEY and CDR2 SVGAGI. The CDR3 region is CASSPPTGGTTEAFF. The CDR3 coding sequence is TGTGCCAGCAGTCCTCCGACAGGGGGTACGACTGAAGCTTTCTTT.

The gene calls are TRBV19 and TRBJ2-3; 8 bases are a match to TRBD1. Trimming at V came to 7 bases and at J to 3 bases, leaving 9 bases not matched to a gene. CDR3 length: 15 amino acids. Germline-derived CDR1 and CDR2 are LNHDA and SQIVND (reference sequence). CDR3 DNA sequence: TGTGCCAGTAACTCAGGACAGGGATGGACAGATACGCAGTATTTT. This encodes CASNSGQGWTDTQYF.

This chain joins TRBV5-6 and TRBJ2-2; 7 positions agree with TRBD1. J lost 2 bases, V lost 0 bases, and 13 bases had no gene match. The germline gives CDR1 SGHDT, CDR2 YYEEEE. This CDR3 is built from 19 residues. The CDR3 bases are TGTGCCAGCAGCTTGGGACCGGTCTTCGACAGGGTCAACACCGGGGAGCTGTTTTTT. Its translation: CASSLGPVFDRVNTGELFF.

The chain links TRBV18 to TRBJ1-2; 8 bases line up with TRBD1. CDR1 is KGHSH, CDR2 LQKENI, per germline. This CDR3 has 16 amino acids. V was pared by 2 bases and J by 6 bases, with 11 bases of the junction left unmatched. CDR3 coding DNA: TGTGCCAGCTCACCAATCGGTCGGCAGGGGGCTGATGGCTACACCTTC. Its translation is CASSPIGRQGADGYTF. The complete variable domain, with remaining parts taken from reference TRBV18 and TRBJ1-2, reads NAGVMQNPRHLVRRRGQEARLRCSPMKGHSHVYWYRQLPEEGLKFMVYLQKENIIDESGMPKERFSAEFPKEGPSILRIQQVVRGDSAAYFCASSPIGRQGADGYTFGSGTRLTVV.

This chain links TRBV10-2 with TRBJ1-1; 7 bases match TRBD1. This CDR3 has 13 amino acids. The junction had 5 bases not matched to a gene; V was cut back by 6 bases and J by 4 bases. CDR1 WSHSY and CDR2 SAAADI come from the germline V gene. For the CDR3, the DNA is TGCGCCAGCAGCGGACAGGCGGGCACTGAAGCTTTCTTT. Encoded protein: CASSGQAGTEAFF.

The count of this clone is one. The chain is built from TRBV9 and TRBJ1-2; 11 bases line up with TRBD1. Losses at the gene ends were 3 bases for V and 4 bases for J; bases not matched to a gene: 8. The CDR3 is 16 residues long. The germline V gene encodes CDR1 SGDLS and CDR2 YYNGEE. The chain's CDR3 is CASSDRTGGGGYGYTF. CDR3 coding DNA: TGTGCCAGCAGCGACCGGACAGGGGGCGGTGGCTATGGCTACACCTTC.

The chain uses TRBV2 and TRBJ1-6; TRBD1 agrees at 8 bases. The CDR3 totals 15 residues. Germline CDR1 and CDR2: SNHLY and FYNNEI. Trimming took 5 bases from V and 6 from J; bases not matched to a gene: 6. The CDR3, as DNA: TGTGCCAGCAGTCCCCAGGGGGCGAGTAATTCACCCCTCCACTTT. Its translation is CASSPQGASNSPLHF.

The chain combines TRBV7-2 with TRBJ2-7, with 7 bases fitting TRBD1. Germline CDR1 and CDR2: SGHTA and FQGNSA. Unmatched junction bases numbered 5, after V lost 3 bases and J lost 12 bases. The CDR3 has 11 amino acids. CDR3 DNA sequence: TGTGCCAGCAGCTTTGACAGGGACCTGTACTTC. Its protein product is CASSFDRDLYF.

The count of this clone is one. This sequence joins TRBV5-1 and TRBJ1-2; TRBD1 is a possible D gene (5 bases). V was cut by 0 bases and J by 0 bases, with 9 bases left in between. This CDR3 is built from 15 residues. Germline V gene sequence: CDR1 SGHRS, CDR2 YFSETQ. CDR3 sequence: CASSLEGKSNYGYTF. The DNA for the CDR3 is TGCGCCAGCAGCTTGGAGGGGAAGTCTAACTATGGCTACACCTTC.

The chain recombines TRBV6-6 with TRBJ2-2, with unresolved D. Trimming stripped 4 bases from V and 0 bases from J, with 0 bases between. The CDR3 runs to 12 residues. The germline V gene has CDR1 MNHNY and CDR2 SVGAGI (reference sequence). In DNA form, the CDR3 reads TGTGCCAGCAGTTCGAACACCGGGGAGCTGTTTTTT. Its translation is CASSSNTGELFF.

The CDR3 DNA follows: TGTGCCAGCAGCTTGGGCCTGGGACTAGCGAAAGAGACCCAGTACTTC. Translating it yields CASSLGLGLAKETQYF. The chain recombines TRBV5-6 with TRBJ2-5, with 10 bases aligning to TRBD2. Trimming cost V 0 bases and J 3 bases; bases outside gene matches: 5. The germline V gene encodes CDR1 SGHDT and CDR2 YYEEEE. CDR3 length: 16 residues.

This rearrangement joins TRBV5-4 to TRBJ1-2; 7 bases align to TRBD1. V was clipped by 0 bases and J by 3 bases; unmatched bases: 5. Per germline, CDR1 SGHNT and CDR2 YYREEE (reference sequence). The CDR3 spans 15 residues. The chain's CDR3 is CASSLGQGEYYGYTF. The CDR3, as DNA: TGTGCCAGCAGCTTGGGGCAGGGGGAATACTATGGCTACACCTTC.

The chain carries TRBV15 and TRBJ1-5; 11 bases are a match to TRBD1. Germline CDR1 is LNHNV and CDR2 is YYDKDF (reference sequence). The length of the CDR3 is 15 residues. Trimming removed 5 bases from V and 4 bases from J; junction bases left unmatched: 4. The CDR3 region has the DNA TGTGCCACCAGCCGAGGGACAGGGGGAAATCAGCCCCAGCATTTT. This sequence encodes CATSRGTGGNQPQHF.

The J gene is TRBJ2-7, the V gene TRBV5-4; TRBD2 might be the D (5 bases). V lost 4 bases, J lost 0 bases, and 17 bases lay in between. Germline V gives CDR1 SGHNT, CDR2 YYREEE (reference sequence). This CDR3 region has 16 residues. The CDR3 is CASSQSPPAVSYEQYF. CDR3 bases: TGTGCCAGCAGCCAAAGCCCCCCAGCGGTCTCCTACGAGCAGTACTTC.

V is TRBV7-6 and J is TRBJ2-1, with 8 positions matching TRBD2. This CDR3 spans 15 amino acids. V gave up 1 base and J gave up 7 bases; unmatched junction bases: 6. The germline V gene encodes CDR1 SGHVS and CDR2 FNYEAQ. The CDR3 DNA follows: TGTGCCAGCAGCTTAGGCGCGGGGGGTCTTAATGAGCAGTTCTTC. Encoded protein: CASSLGAGGLNEQFF. The full variable domain, completed using reference TRBV7-6 and TRBJ2-1, is GAGVSQSPRYKVTKRGQDVALRCDPISGHVSLYWYRQALGQGPEFLTYFNYEAQQDKSGLPNDRFSAERPEGSISTLTIQRTEQRDSAMYRCASSLGAGGLNEQFFGPGTRLTVL.

This chain's CDR3 is CASREQGSLSTEAFF. In DNA form, the CDR3 reads TGTGCCAGCAGGGAACAGGGGAGTTTGAGCACTGAAGCTTTCTTT. The chain recombines TRBV2 with TRBJ1-1; 7 bases are a match to TRBD1. CDR3 length: 15 amino acids. V gave up 6 bases and J gave up 4 bases; unmatched junction bases: 11. Looked up from germline, CDR1 is SNHLY and CDR2 is FYNNEI.